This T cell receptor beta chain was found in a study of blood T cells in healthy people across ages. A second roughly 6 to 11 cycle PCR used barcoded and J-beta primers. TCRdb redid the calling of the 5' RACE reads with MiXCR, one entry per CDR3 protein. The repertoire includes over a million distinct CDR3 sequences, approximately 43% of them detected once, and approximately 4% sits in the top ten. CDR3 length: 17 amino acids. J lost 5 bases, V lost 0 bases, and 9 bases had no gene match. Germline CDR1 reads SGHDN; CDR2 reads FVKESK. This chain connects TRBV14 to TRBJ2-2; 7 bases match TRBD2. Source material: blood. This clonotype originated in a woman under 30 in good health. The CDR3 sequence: CASSQDPDEGGTGELFF. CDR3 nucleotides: TGTGCCAGCAGCCAAGATCCCGACGAGGGAGGGACCGGGGAGCTGTTTTTT.